The 13 T cell receptor beta chains listed next were all sequenced from one sample in a study of T cells in Graves' hyperthyroidism and ophthalmopathy. Amplification targeted TCR beta CDR3 regions from RNA transcripts. Carried out on the TCR CDR3, a first-round RT-PCR used the HTBI primer set. TCRdb reprocessed the multiplex PCR reads with MiXCR, giving one entry per CDR3 protein. The table records around 340,000 distinct CDR3 sequences, 21% of them present only once. The specimen was blood. These receptors were obtained from a woman aged 50 to 60 with Graves' hyperthyroidism.

This clonotype was detected ten times or more. V usage is TRBV5-1 and J usage is TRBJ2-7; D remains unclear. Per the germline V gene, CDR1 is SGHRS and CDR2 is YFSETQ. Trimming took 4 bases from V and 2 from J, leaving 16 bases between them. This CDR3 has 15 amino acids. CDR3 residues: CASSHAPGLTYEQYF. CDR3 DNA: TGCGCCAGCAGCCACGCTCCAGGTCTGACCTACGAGCAGTACTTC.

This clonotype was counted ten times or more. The V and J genes are TRBV2 and TRBJ2-1; 9 bases fit TRBD1. This CDR3 is 13 amino acids long. V lost 6 bases, J lost 8 bases, and 5 bases stayed unmatched. Germline assignment: CDR1 SNHLY and CDR2 FYNNEI. CDR3 nucleotides: TGTGCCAGCAGAGGGACAGGGTCCCATGAGCAGTTCTTC. Translating it yields CASRGTGSHEQFF.

As concerns this clonotype: With a much larger clone just one base away, this may be a read error. The chain couples TRBV2 to TRBJ1-2, with D tentatively TRBD1 (6 bases). The V gene lost 8 bases and the J gene lost 6 bases, with 19 bases spanning the gap. The CDR3 spans 14 residues. Germline V gene data show CDR1 as SNHLY and CDR2 as FYNNEI. CDR3 bases: TGTGCCAGCGGGACCTTGGGGGGCCATAATGGCTACACCTTC. As protein: CASGTLGGHNGYTF. The full variable domain, rest sourced from reference TRBV2 and TRBJ1-2, is EPEVTQTPSHQVTQMGQEVILRCVPISNHLYFYWYRQILGQKVEFLVSFYNNEISEKSEIFDDQFSVERPDGSNFTLKIRSTKLEDSAMYFCASGTLGGHNGYTFGSGTRLTVV.

The chain uses TRBV7-9 and TRBJ1-4; the D gene is possibly TRBD1 (5 bases). The germline V and J ends were trimmed by 5 bases and 6 bases, with 16 bases remaining between them. This CDR3 is 15 amino acids long. Germline CDR1 SEHNR, CDR2 FQNEAQ (reference sequence). The CDR3 is CASSRPGGRDEKLFF. CDR3 nucleotides: TGTGCCAGCAGCCGCCCGGGGGGTAGGGATGAAAAACTGTTTTTT.

The rearrangement uses TRBV6-1 and TRBJ2-5, with a weak D call TRBD2 (5 bases). The V gene lost 5 bases and the J gene lost 1 base, with 23 bases spanning the gap. CDR1 MNHNS and CDR2 SASEGT come from the germline V gene. CDR3 length: 18 residues. CDR3 sequence reads: CASSTLGRTGSRQETQYF. The CDR3 nucleotides are TGTGCCAGCAGTACCCTGGGAAGGACTGGGAGCCGCCAAGAGACCCAGTACTTC.

There are many counts of this clonotype. The gene calls are TRBV28 and TRBJ2-7, with 9 bases lining up with TRBD2. J gave up 3 bases and V 6 bases, and 6 bases lay outside the gene matches. Germline V gene lookup returns CDR1 MDHEN and CDR2 SYDVKM. The CDR3 is 14 residues long. CDR3 coding DNA: TGTGCCAGCAGGGGTCTAGCGGGGTACTACGAGCAGTACTTC. This sequence encodes CASRGLAGYYEQYF.

This clonotype has at least ten counts. The chain uses TRBV27 and TRBJ2-1, with a tentative D call TRBD2 (6 bases). The CDR3 spans 17 residues. Trimming shortened V by 3 bases and J by 0 bases, and 15 bases separated the two germline ends. Germline V gene lookup returns CDR1 MNHEY and CDR2 SMNVEV (reference sequence). The CDR3 reads CASSFGGIQPSYNEQFF. In nucleotides, the CDR3 is TGTGCCAGCAGTTTTGGAGGGATTCAACCCTCCTACAATGAGCAGTTCTTC.

V gene TRBV20-1 combines with J gene TRBJ2-7, with D hard to call. Germline lookup yields CDR1 DFQATT and CDR2 SNEGSKA (reference sequence). Trimming left V 0 bases short and J 2 bases short, with 8 bases between. The CDR3 runs to 13 residues. CDR3 sequence reads: CSARETVTYEQYF. The CDR3 DNA sequence: TGCAGTGCTAGAGAAACAGTTACCTACGAGCAGTACTTC.

The chain has TRBV10-3 and TRBJ2-7; 10 bases fit TRBD1. Per germline, CDR1 ENHRY and CDR2 SYGVKD. The ends lost 6 bases at V and 6 bases at J; junction bases unmatched: 8. This CDR3 has 14 residues. This CDR3 is CAISEDRGGLEQYF. CDR3 in DNA: TGTGCCATCAGCGAGGACAGGGGGGGGCTCGAGCAGTACTTC.

The chain is built from TRBV9 and TRBJ1-6; D gene unclear. The CDR3 is 16 residues long. V lost 3 bases and J 5 bases, leaving 15 bases between the germline ends. The germline CDR1 and CDR2 sequences are SGDLS and YYNGEE. The CDR3 DNA follows: TGTGCCAGCAGCGCACGATTGGGTTCCCATAATTCACCCCTCCACTTT. It is translated as CASSARLGSHNSPLHF.

This clonotype was recorded at least ten times. The CDR3 loop is CAWSDTVSPLHF. The CDR3 nucleotides are TGTGCCTGGAGTGATACGGTCTCACCCCTCCACTTT. This chain links TRBV30 with TRBJ1-6; no clear D gene. The CDR3 consists of 12 residues. The germline V gene encodes CDR1 GTSNPN and CDR2 SVGIG (reference sequence). V was shortened by 1 base and J by 10 bases, with 8 bases between the two germline ends.

The chain carries TRBV2 and TRBJ2-3; D possibly corresponds to TRBD2 (5 bases). CDR1 SNHLY and CDR2 FYNNEI come from the germline V gene. V lost 3 bases and J 0 bases, leaving 10 bases between the germline ends. The CDR3 has 15 residues. The CDR3 loop reads CASSETRASTDTQYF. The CDR3 DNA reads TGTGCCAGCAGTGAGACGCGGGCAAGCACAGATACGCAGTATTTT.

In its sample, this clonotype was seen once. The chain employs TRBV4-1 and TRBJ2-7, with 7 bases identical to TRBD2. V gave up 1 base and J gave up 6 bases; unmatched junction bases: 6. Germline V gives CDR1 MGHRA, CDR2 YSYEKL. The CDR3 consists of 14 residues. In DNA form, the CDR3 reads TGCGCCAGCAGCCAAGTTCGGGACTACTGCGAGCAGTACTTC. Protein: CASSQVRDYCEQYF.